This TCR beta chain comes out of a study of shared clonotypes between healthy human individuals. With regard to this clone: Its target is not known.

General study results and limits: Generally, naive subsets came out with larger estimated richness than memory subsets. Unshared clonotypes carried lower generation probabilities than those common to all four donors.

Naive CD8 isolation took CD45RO-negative cells positively selected for CCR7 and excluded terminally differentiated effector memory CD45RA+ cells. Investigators spread the genomic DNA of each subset evenly over several immunoSEQ plates. Produced via immunoSEQ multiplex PCR; TCRdb's table is partial and in-frame only. The sample holds millions of clones, 93% seen once. V gave up 4 bases and J gave up 4 bases, with 17 bases separating them. CDR3 length: 16 residues. Germline assignment: CDR1 MGHRA and CDR2 YSYEKL. The receptor's source is a man younger than 35 in good health. Some clones in this sample may be carry-over from other donors' samples. The sequenced sample consisted of naive CD8+ T cells from PBMCs. The chain recombines TRBV4-1 with TRBJ1-5; D uncertain. In DNA, the CDR3 is TGCGCCAGCAGCCTCTTCGAGGCAGATTTTAATCAGCCCCAGCATTTT. Translating gives CASSLFEADFNQPQHF.